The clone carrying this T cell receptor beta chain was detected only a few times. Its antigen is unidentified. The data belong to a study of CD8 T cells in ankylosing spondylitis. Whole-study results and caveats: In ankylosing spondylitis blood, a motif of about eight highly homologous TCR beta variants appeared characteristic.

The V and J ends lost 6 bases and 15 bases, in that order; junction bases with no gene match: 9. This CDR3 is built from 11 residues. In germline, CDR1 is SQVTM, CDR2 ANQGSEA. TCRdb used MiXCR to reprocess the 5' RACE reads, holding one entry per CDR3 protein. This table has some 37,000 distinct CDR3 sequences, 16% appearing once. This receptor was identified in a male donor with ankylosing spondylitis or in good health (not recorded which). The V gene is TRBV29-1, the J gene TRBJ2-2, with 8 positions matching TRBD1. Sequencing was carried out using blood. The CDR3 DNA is TGCAGCGTGGGAGGACAGGGAGGATTGTTTTTT. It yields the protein CSVGGQGGLFF.